What follows are 30 T cell receptor beta chains derived from one specimen sequenced in a study of neurological immune-mediated disorders. TCRdb recomputed calls from the 5' RACE reads with MiXCR, one row per CDR3 protein. The table includes 50,000 or so distinct CDR3 sequences, approximately 3.6% detected once. What was sequenced was PBMCs. These receptors all stem from a woman in her sixties with multiple sclerosis.

Here the CDR3 DNA reads TGTGCCAGCAGTTTATCCCGCGGGAGGGCAGGAGATACGCAGTATTTT. It specifies CASSLSRGRAGDTQYF. The V call is TRBV28, the J call TRBJ2-3; 9 bases line up with TRBD2. This CDR3 contains 16 residues. V lost 1 base and J lost 5; bases outside the gene matches: 7. Germline CDR1 MDHEN, CDR2 SYDVKM.

This clonotype was observed many times. The chain links TRBV20-1 to TRBJ1-1; D not resolved. CDR3 length equals 12 residues. The ends were cut back, 4 bases at V and 1 base at J, with 7 bases in the middle. CDR1 is DFQATT, CDR2 SNEGSKA, per germline (reference sequence). CDR3 region: CSATLGNTEAFF. CDR3 coding DNA: TGCAGTGCTACCCTTGGGAACACTGAAGCTTTCTTT.

This clonotype was found many times. The V and J genes are TRBV12-3 or TRBV12-4 and TRBJ2-2; D not certain. The CDR3 loop spans 12 amino acids. Trimming pared 4 bases from V and 7 bases from J, leaving 7 bases between. The CDR3 sequence is CASSSDVGELFF. The CDR3 nucleotides read TGTGCCAGCAGTTCCGACGTCGGGGAGCTGTTTTTT.

At least ten counts were recorded for this clonotype. CDR3 sequence (DNA): TGTGCCAGCAGCCCGCGACAGGGGGCGGGAAACATTCAGTACTTC. Translated: CASSPRQGAGNIQYF. This chain links TRBV7-2 with TRBJ2-4; 10 nucleotides line up with TRBD1. Germline assignment: CDR1 SGHTA and CDR2 FQGNSA. V lost 5 bases, J lost 6 bases, and 7 bases stayed unmatched. This CDR3 region has 15 residues.

This clonotype has at least ten counts. For the CDR3, the DNA is TGTGCCAGCAGTTCAAGGTGGACTAGCGGGGAGACCCAGTACTTC. It codes for CASSSRWTSGETQYF. The chain uses TRBV12-3 or TRBV12-4 and TRBJ2-5; 11 bases are shared with TRBD2. This CDR3 has 15 amino acids. The ends lost 4 bases at V and 5 bases at J; junction bases unmatched: 6.

Ten or more counts support this clonotype. This rearrangement joins TRBV20-1 to TRBJ2-7, with D unclear. The CDR3 runs to 15 residues. V was shortened by 1 base and J by 2 bases, with 15 bases between the two germline ends. Germline V gene data show CDR1 as DFQATT and CDR2 as SNEGSKA (reference sequence). The CDR3 sequence: CSARARRARTYEQYF. CDR3 nucleotide sequence: TGCAGTGCTAGAGCCCGAAGAGCCAGGACCTACGAGCAGTACTTC.

This clonotype was seen repeatedly, ten times or more. The CDR3 sequence: CSVLDRNTGELFF. The CDR3 DNA follows: TGCAGCGTTCTCGACCGGAACACCGGGGAGCTGTTTTTT. This chain uses TRBV29-1 with TRBJ2-2; D gene uncertain. V was shortened by 5 bases and J by 1 base, with 8 bases between the two germline ends. The CDR3 totals 13 residues. The V gene's germline CDR1 is SQVTM and CDR2 ANQGSEA.

This clonotype was observed many times. The junction does not match germline at one end; this may be a read error. The chain joins TRBV7-3 to TRBJ1-1; maybe TRBD1 (6 bases). The CDR3 extends over 11 amino acids. Germline lookup yields CDR1 SGHTA and CDR2 FQGTGA. CDR3 in DNA: TGTGACAGCAGCTTAGCGACAGGAGCTTTCTTT. This gives the protein CDSSLATGAFF. Full variable domain (missing parts from reference TRBV7-3 and TRBJ1-1): GAGVSQTPSNKVTEKGKYVELRCDPISGHTALYWYRQSLGQGPEFLIYFQGTGAADDSGLPNDRFFAVRPEGSVSTLKIQRTERGDSAVYLCDSSLATGAFFGQGTRLTVV.

Comment on this clonotype: A much larger clone sits a single nucleotide away, making a read error possible. V is TRBV15 and J is TRBJ1-1; D is unclear. The germline CDR1 and CDR2 sequences are LNHNV and YYDKDF (reference sequence). The CDR3 extends over 12 amino acids. CDR3 amino acids: CDTSRGGTEAFF. CDR3 DNA: TGTGACACCAGCAGAGGCGGCACTGAAGCTTTCTTT.

With respect to this clonotype: A much larger clone sits a single nucleotide away, making a read error possible. The chain recombines TRBV9 with TRBJ2-7; tentatively, D is TRBD2 (6 bases). The CDR3 has 14 amino acids. The germline CDR1 and CDR2 sequences are SGDLS and YYNGEE. V dropped 4 bases and J dropped 2 bases, with 13 bases sitting between them. The CDR3 DNA sequence: TGTGCCAGCAGCCACCGGGACTCTCCCTACGAGCAGTACTTC. Residues: CASSHRDSPYEQYF.

V and J are TRBV20-1 and TRBJ2-2, with a possible D match to TRBD1 (6 bases). Germline CDR1 and CDR2: DFQATT and SNEGSKA (reference sequence). Trimming stripped 6 bases from V and 0 bases from J, with 17 bases between. This CDR3 is built from 16 residues. The CDR3 nucleotides read TGCAGTGCCAGTAGACAGGCGAGTTCGAACACCGGGGAGCTGTTTTTT. Its translation is CSASRQASSNTGELFF.

At least ten counts were recorded for this clonotype. The genes are TRBV12-3 or TRBV12-4 and TRBJ2-6; no definite D call. The V end was cut by 3 bases, the J end by 3 bases, with 9 bases between. The CDR3 totals 15 residues. This chain's CDR3 is CASSFDKGGANVLTF. The DNA for the CDR3 is TGTGCCAGCAGTTTTGATAAAGGTGGGGCCAACGTCCTGACTTTC.

This clonotype was detected ten times or more. In DNA form, the CDR3 reads TGTGCCAGCTTCAAAACCGGGACAGTCTACGAGCAGTACTTC. Amino acid sequence: CASFKTGTVYEQYF. J is TRBJ2-7 and V is TRBV7-9, with 7 bases aligning to TRBD1. Germline values: CDR1 SEHNR, CDR2 FQNEAQ (reference sequence). J gave up 3 bases and V 8 bases, and 10 bases lay outside the gene matches. CDR3 length equals 14 residues.

This clonotype was counted many times. The chain has TRBV7-9 and TRBJ1-5, with 12 bases that match TRBD1. The trim removed 3 bases at V and 2 bases at J, leaving 5 bases unmatched. The CDR3 runs 17 residues. Germline CDR1 reads SEHNR; CDR2 reads FQNEAQ (reference sequence). CDR3 bases: TGTGCCAGCAGCTTGGGGACAGGGGGCTGGGGCAATCAGCCCCAGCATTTT. This gives the protein CASSLGTGGWGNQPQHF.

In its sample, this clonotype was seen many times. The CDR3 region has the DNA TGTGCCACCAGCAGAGCACGCAGCGGGGGAGTCCAGGCCCAAGAGACCCAGTACTTC. This gives the protein CATSRARSGGVQAQETQYF. The chain is built from TRBV15 and TRBJ2-5; 8 bases align to TRBD2. CDR1 and CDR2 (germline): LNHNV, YYDKDF (reference sequence). CDR3 length: 19 residues. Unmatched junction bases numbered 14, after V lost 1 base and J lost 1 base. The variable domain in full, completed from reference TRBV15 and TRBJ2-5, reads DAMVIQNPRYQVTQFGKPVTLSCSQTLNHNVMYWYQQKSSQAPKLLFHYYDKDFNNEADTPDNFQSRRPNTSFCFLDIRSPGLGDTAMYLCATSRARSGGVQAQETQYFGPGTRLLVL.

This clonotype was detected many times. This chain links TRBV5-1 with TRBJ1-1; 9 bases align to TRBD1. This CDR3 is built from 17 residues. The ends lost 4 bases at V and 2 bases at J; junction bases unmatched: 12. Germline V lookup: CDR1 SGHRS, CDR2 YFSETQ. In nucleotides, the CDR3 is TGCGCCAGCAGCCTGAAAGGTCCGGGACAGGGAAACACTGAAGCTTTCTTT. It translates to CASSLKGPGQGNTEAFF.

This clonotype has ten or more counts. The chain links TRBV9 to TRBJ2-2; TRBD1 matches 11 bases. This CDR3 comprises 15 residues. Germline-derived CDR1 and CDR2 are SGDLS and YYNGEE. Trimming cost V 2 bases and J 9 bases; bases outside gene matches: 6. Written as DNA, the CDR3 is TGTGCCAGCAGCGTGACCGGACAGGGGGCCCGGGAGCTGTTTTTT. Translating gives CASSVTGQGARELFF.

This clonotype was counted at least ten times. The gene calls are TRBV15 and TRBJ1-1; 10 nucleotides agree with TRBD1. Germline values: CDR1 LNHNV, CDR2 YYDKDF (reference sequence). The CDR3 is 15 amino acids. With V trimmed by 5 bases and J by 6 bases, 9 bases remained unmatched. The CDR3 region has the DNA TGTGCCACCAGCCCTAGGACAGGGGGAATGGCTGAAGCTTTCTTT. Translating gives CATSPRTGGMAEAFF.

The table lists this clonotype with many counts. The chain is built from TRBV5-6 and TRBJ2-1, with 11 positions matching TRBD2. V shed 1 base, J shed 12 bases, and the junction held 9 bases outside the gene matches. Germline lookup yields CDR1 SGHDT and CDR2 YYEEEE. The CDR3 covers 15 residues. The CDR3 bases are TGTGCCAGCAGCTTGTCCGGGACTAGCGGAGTAGGGCAGTTCTTC. This translates into CASSLSGTSGVGQFF.

This clonotype was picked up many times. J is TRBJ1-2 and V is TRBV5-5; D is undetermined. The CDR3 is 14 amino acids. V was cut by 0 bases and J by 3 bases, with 9 bases left in between. Germline lookup yields CDR1 SGHKS and CDR2 YYEKEE (reference sequence). The DNA for the CDR3 is TGTGCCAGCAGCTTGGATGCCCAATACTATGGCTACACCTTC. Amino acid sequence: CASSLDAQYYGYTF.

This clonotype was found many times. CDR3 amino acids: CASSLHTRDRAQRYGYTF. Written as DNA, the CDR3 is TGTGCCAGCAGCTTACATACCCGGGACAGGGCGCAACGCTATGGCTACACCTTC. V and J are TRBV7-9 and TRBJ1-2; 9 nucleotides match TRBD1. Germline assignment: CDR1 SEHNR and CDR2 FQNEAQ (reference sequence). The CDR3 has 18 residues. Trimming at V came to 2 bases and at J to 4 bases, leaving 14 bases not matched to a gene.

This clonotype was seen ten or more times. The chain couples TRBV5-5 to TRBJ2-5; D perhaps matches TRBD1 (6 bases). CDR1 SGHKS and CDR2 YYEKEE come from the germline V gene (reference sequence). CDR3 length equals 15 residues. The V end lost 2 bases, the J end lost 6 bases, and 17 bases lay between the germline ends. CDR3 nucleotides: TGTGCCAGCAGCTTTTCCTTTACAGGGTCGAAGACCCAGTACTTC. Translated: CASSFSFTGSKTQYF.

This clonotype was seen at least ten times. The chain links TRBV20-1 to TRBJ2-1; D unclear. CDR1 DFQATT and CDR2 SNEGSKA come from the germline V gene (reference sequence). The CDR3 runs to 15 residues. V was clipped by 2 bases and J by 2 bases, with 13 bases between them. CDR3 region: CSARTAARAYNEQFF. The CDR3 DNA reads TGCAGTGCTAGAACGGCGGCCCGGGCCTACAATGAGCAGTTCTTC.

This clonotype has a count of ten or more. The V call is TRBV3-1, the J call TRBJ1-1; no clear D gene. This CDR3 has 12 residues. V lost 2 bases to trimming and J lost 3 bases, with 4 bases between them. Germline loops: CDR1 LGHDT, CDR2 YNNKEL (reference sequence). CDR3 coding DNA: TGTGCCAGCAGCCAACCATACACTGAAGCTTTCTTT. Amino acid sequence: CASSQPYTEAFF.

This clonotype was recorded many times. The J gene is TRBJ2-6, the V gene TRBV7-2; TRBD1 aligns across 8 bases. Trimming removed 1 base from V and 0 bases from J; junction bases left unmatched: 2. Germline V gene lookup returns CDR1 SGHTA and CDR2 FQGNSA. The CDR3 is made up of 17 amino acids. CDR3 sequence reads: CASSLGTGHSGANVLTF. The CDR3 DNA sequence: TGTGCCAGCAGCTTAGGGACAGGGCACTCTGGGGCCAACGTCCTGACTTTC.

In its sample, this clonotype was seen many times. This chain links TRBV6-5 with TRBJ1-3; 9 positions match TRBD1. Losses at the gene ends were 4 bases for V and 4 bases for J; bases not matched to a gene: 5. CDR1 and CDR2 from the germline V gene are MNHEY and SVGAGI. The CDR3 length is 15 residues. For the CDR3, the DNA is TGTGCCAGCAGTTCCACAGGGGGCGCGGGAAACACCATATATTTT. This translates into CASSSTGGAGNTIYF.

This clonotype was found many times. The CDR3: CASSYASGLSYEQYF. The CDR3 DNA follows: TGTGCCAGCAGTTACGCTAGCGGGTTATCCTACGAGCAGTACTTC. The genes are TRBV6-5 and TRBJ2-7; TRBD2 matches 8 bases. The CDR3 loop spans 15 amino acids. V was clipped by 2 bases and J by 1 base; unmatched bases: 4. Germline V gene data show CDR1 as MNHEY and CDR2 as SVGAGI.

This clonotype was counted at least ten times. The rearrangement links TRBV20-1 to TRBJ2-5, with TRBD1 identical over 7 bases. Per germline, CDR1 DFQATT and CDR2 SNEGSKA (reference sequence). This CDR3 spans 15 amino acids. Trimming cost V 2 bases and J 2 bases; bases outside gene matches: 8. CDR3 amino acids: CSARRTGELQETQYF. DNA of the CDR3: TGCAGTGCTAGACGAACAGGGGAACTTCAAGAGACCCAGTACTTC.

Many counts were recorded for this clonotype. The V gene is TRBV27, the J gene TRBJ1-6; D possibly corresponds to TRBD1 (5 bases). The CDR3 loop spans 14 amino acids. V gave up 5 bases and J gave up 2 bases, with 7 bases separating them. The germline V gene has CDR1 MNHEY and CDR2 SMNVEV (reference sequence). The CDR3 region is CASSTDTYNSPLHF. The CDR3 bases are TGTGCCAGCAGTACGGACACCTATAATTCACCCCTCCACTTT.

This clonotype came up many times. The chain uses TRBV28 and TRBJ1-5, with D hard to call. Trimming removed 3 bases at V and 3 bases at J, with 12 bases between. The germline CDR1 and CDR2 sequences are MDHEN and SYDVKM. This CDR3 is 15 amino acids long. CDR3: CASSFNRLNNQPQHF. The CDR3 DNA follows: TGTGCCAGCAGTTTTAACAGACTAAACAATCAGCCCCAGCATTTT.